Detailed here is one TCR beta chain. What it binds is not known. Germline CDR1 and CDR2: SGHRS and YFSETQ. The CDR3 is made up of 14 amino acids. J was trimmed by 2 bases and V by 3 bases; bases with no gene match: 4. These data are taken from a study of T cells in Graves' hyperthyroidism and ophthalmopathy. Patients aged 18 to 65 had newly diagnosed hyperthyroidism of under 2 months' duration. Researchers took RNA transcripts and amplified the TCR beta CDR3 regions from them. HTBI primers drove first-round RT-PCR of the TCR CDR3. MiXCR, applied by TCRdb to the multiplex PCR reads, yields one record per CDR3 protein. The sample shows about 420,000 distinct CDR3 sequences, 15% to 18% of them seen only once. Study results and limitations: A 13 V-J model separated ophthalmopathy from stable hyperthyroidism.

The sequenced sample consisted of blood. J is TRBJ1-2 and V is TRBV5-1, with 7 bases aligning to TRBD1. The TCR originated in a woman aged 18-29 years with Graves' hyperthyroidism. The CDR3 is CASSSLGQNYGYTF. DNA of the CDR3: TGCGCCAGCAGCTCACTGGGACAGAACTATGGCTACACCTTC.